This TCR beta chain comes out of a study of blood T cell repertoires in COVID-19. V lost 3 bases to trimming and J lost 4 bases, with 9 bases between them. The CDR3 runs 13 residues. Germline V gives CDR1 KGHDR, CDR2 SFDVKD. Sequencing was performed with immunoSEQ multiplex PCR; in TCRdb, only in-frame clones are kept and a portion is missing. Of about 68,000 clones listed, around nine tenths were seen once; the top ten hold about 7%. Source material: peripheral blood. This clonotype was sampled from a human donor in a cohort sampled during active COVID-19. The V call is TRBV24-1, the J call TRBJ2-7; maybe TRBD1 (6 bases). CDR3 residues: CATSDGTSYEQYF. DNA of the CDR3: TGTGCCACCAGTGATGGGACATCTTACGAGCAGTACTTC.